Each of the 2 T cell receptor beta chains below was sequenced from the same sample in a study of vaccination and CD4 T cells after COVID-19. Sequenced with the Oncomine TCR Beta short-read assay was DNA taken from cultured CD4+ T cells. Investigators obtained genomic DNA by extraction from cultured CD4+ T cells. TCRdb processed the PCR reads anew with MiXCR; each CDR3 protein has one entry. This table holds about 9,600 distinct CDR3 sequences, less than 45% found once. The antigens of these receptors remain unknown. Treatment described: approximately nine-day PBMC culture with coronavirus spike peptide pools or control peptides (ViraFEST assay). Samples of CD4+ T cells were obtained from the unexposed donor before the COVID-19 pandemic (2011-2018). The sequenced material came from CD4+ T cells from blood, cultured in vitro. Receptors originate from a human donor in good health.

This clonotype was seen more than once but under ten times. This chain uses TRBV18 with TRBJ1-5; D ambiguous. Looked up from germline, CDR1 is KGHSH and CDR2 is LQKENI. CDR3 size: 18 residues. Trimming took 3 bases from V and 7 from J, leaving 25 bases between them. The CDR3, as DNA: TGTGCCAGCTCACCTAGTGAAGGGATGGTGTCTGGTGACCAGCCCCAGCATTTT. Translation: CASSPSEGMVSGDQPQHF.

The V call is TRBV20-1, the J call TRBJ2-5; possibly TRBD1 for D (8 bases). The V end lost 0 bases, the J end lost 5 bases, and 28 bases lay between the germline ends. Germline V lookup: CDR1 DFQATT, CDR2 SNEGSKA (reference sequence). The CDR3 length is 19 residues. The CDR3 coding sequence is TGCAGTGCTAGAGATTTCAGGGGGCGCATGGCGGGAGAAGCTGAGACCCAGTACTTC. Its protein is CSARDFRGRMAGEAETQYF.